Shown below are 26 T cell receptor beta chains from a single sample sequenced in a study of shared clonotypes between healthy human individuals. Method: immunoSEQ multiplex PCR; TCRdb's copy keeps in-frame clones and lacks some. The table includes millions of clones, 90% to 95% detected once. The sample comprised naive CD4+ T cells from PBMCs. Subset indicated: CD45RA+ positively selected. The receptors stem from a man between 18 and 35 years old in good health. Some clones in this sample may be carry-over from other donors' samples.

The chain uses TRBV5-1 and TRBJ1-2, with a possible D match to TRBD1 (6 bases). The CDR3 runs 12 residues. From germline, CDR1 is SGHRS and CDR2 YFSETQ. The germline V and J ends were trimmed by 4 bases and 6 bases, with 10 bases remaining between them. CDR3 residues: CASSDTGNGYTF. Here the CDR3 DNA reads TGCGCCAGCAGCGATACAGGGAATGGCTACACCTTC.

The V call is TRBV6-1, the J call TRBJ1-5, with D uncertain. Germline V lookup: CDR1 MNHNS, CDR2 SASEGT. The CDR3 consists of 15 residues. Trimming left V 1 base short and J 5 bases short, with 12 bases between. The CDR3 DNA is TGTGCCAGCAGTGAAGTCTTTTGGGGAGATCAGCCCCAGCATTTT. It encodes CASSEVFWGDQPQHF.

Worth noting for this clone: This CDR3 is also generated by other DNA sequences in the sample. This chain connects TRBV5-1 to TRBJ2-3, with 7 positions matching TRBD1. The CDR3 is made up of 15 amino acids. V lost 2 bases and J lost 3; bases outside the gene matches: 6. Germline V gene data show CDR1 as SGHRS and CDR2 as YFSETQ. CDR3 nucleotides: TGCGCCAGCAGCTTAATTGGCAGGGGGACAGATACGCAGTATTTT. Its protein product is CASSLIGRGTDTQYF.

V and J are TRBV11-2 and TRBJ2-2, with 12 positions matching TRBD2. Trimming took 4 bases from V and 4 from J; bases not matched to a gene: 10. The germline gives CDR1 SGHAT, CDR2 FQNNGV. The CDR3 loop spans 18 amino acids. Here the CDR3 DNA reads TGTGCCAGCAGCTCCCGACCCCTAGCGGGAGGGCCCACCGGGGAGCTGTTTTTT. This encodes CASSSRPLAGGPTGELFF.

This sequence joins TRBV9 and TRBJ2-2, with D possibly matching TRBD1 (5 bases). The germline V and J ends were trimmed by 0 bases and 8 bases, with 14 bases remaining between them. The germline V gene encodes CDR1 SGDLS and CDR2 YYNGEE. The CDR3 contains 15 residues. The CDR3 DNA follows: TGTGCCAGCAGCGTAGCCGACAGCCCGGAGGGGGAGCTGTTTTTT. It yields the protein CASSVADSPEGELFF.

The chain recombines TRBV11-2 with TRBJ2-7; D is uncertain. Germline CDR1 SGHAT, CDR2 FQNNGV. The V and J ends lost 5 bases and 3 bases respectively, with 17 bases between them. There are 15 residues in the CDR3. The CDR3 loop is CASSLLRTSVYEQYF. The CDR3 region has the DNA TGTGCCAGCAGCCTCCTGCGAACGTCGGTCTACGAGCAGTACTTC. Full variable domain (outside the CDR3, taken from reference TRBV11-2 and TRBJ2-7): EAGVAQSPRYKIIEKRQSVAFWCNPISGHATLYWYQQILGQGPKLLIQFQNNGVVDDSQLPKDRFSAERLKGVDSTLKIQPAKLEDSAVYLCASSLLRTSVYEQYFGPGTRLTVT.

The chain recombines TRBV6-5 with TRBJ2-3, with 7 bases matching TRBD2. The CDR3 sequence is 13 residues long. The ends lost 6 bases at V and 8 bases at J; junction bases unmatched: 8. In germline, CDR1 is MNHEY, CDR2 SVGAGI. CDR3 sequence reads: CASSLTSEGTQYF. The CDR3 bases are TGTGCCAGCAGCCTCACTAGCGAGGGTACGCAGTATTTT.

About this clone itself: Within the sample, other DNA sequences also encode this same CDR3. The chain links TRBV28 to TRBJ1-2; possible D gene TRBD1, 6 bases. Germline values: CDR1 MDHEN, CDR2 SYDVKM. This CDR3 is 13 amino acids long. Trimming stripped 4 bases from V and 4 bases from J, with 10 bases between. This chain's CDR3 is CASSWGGTYGYTF. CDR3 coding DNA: TGTGCCAGCAGTTGGGGGGGCACCTATGGCTACACCTTC.

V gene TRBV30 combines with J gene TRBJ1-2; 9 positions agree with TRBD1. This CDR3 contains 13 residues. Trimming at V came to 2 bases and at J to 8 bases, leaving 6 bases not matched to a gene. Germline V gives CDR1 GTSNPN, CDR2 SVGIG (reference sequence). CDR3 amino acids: CAWSSTGGLGYTF. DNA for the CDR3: TGTGCCTGGAGTTCGACAGGGGGTTTGGGCTACACCTTC.

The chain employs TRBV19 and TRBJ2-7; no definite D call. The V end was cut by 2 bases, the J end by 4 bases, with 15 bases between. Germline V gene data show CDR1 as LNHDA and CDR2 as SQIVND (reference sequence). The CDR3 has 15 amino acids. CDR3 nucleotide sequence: TGTGCCAGTAGTATATCCCCCCGAAATAGGTACGAGCAGTACTTC. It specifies CASSISPRNRYEQYF.

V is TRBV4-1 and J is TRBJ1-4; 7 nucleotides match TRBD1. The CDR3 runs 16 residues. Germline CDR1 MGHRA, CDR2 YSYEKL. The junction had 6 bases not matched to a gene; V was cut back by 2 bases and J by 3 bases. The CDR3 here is CASSQQYGTANEKLFF. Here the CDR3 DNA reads TGCGCCAGCAGCCAACAATACGGGACAGCTAATGAAAAACTGTTTTTT.

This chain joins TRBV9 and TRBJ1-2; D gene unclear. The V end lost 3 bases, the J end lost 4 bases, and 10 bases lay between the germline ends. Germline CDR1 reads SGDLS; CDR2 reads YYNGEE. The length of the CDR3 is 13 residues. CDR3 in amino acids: CASSADGRYGYTF. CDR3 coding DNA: TGTGCCAGCAGCGCCGACGGCCGCTATGGCTACACCTTC. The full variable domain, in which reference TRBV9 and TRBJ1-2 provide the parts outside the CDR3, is DSGVTQTPKHLITATGQRVTLRCSPRSGDLSVYWYQQSLDQGLQFLIQYYNGEERAKGNILERFSAQQFPDLHSELNLSSLELGDSALYFCASSADGRYGYTFGSGTRLTVV.

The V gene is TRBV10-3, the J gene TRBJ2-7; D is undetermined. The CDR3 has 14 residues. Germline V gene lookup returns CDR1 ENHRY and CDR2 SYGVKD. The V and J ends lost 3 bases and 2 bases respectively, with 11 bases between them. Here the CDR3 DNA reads TGTGCCATCAGTGACAGGAGCCCCCCCTACGAGCAGTACTTC. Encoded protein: CAISDRSPPYEQYF.

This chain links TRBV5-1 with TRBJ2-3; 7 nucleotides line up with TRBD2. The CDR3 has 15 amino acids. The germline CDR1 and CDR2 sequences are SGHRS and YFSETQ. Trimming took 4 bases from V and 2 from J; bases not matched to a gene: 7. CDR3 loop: CASSPWREYTDTQYF. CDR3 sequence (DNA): TGCGCCAGCAGCCCCTGGCGGGAGTACACAGATACGCAGTATTTT.

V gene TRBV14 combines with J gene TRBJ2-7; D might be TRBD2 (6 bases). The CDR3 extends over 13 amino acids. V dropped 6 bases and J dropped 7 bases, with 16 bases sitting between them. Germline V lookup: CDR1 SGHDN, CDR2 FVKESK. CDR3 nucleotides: TGTGCCAGCAGAACGTATATGGCGGGGGAGCAGTACTTC. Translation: CASRTYMAGEQYF.

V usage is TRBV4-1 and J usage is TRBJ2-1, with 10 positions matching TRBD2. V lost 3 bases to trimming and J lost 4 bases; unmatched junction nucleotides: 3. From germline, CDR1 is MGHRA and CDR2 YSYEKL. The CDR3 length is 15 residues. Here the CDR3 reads CASSQWTSGYNEQFF. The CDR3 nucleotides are TGCGCCAGCAGCCAGTGGACTAGCGGATACAATGAGCAGTTCTTC.

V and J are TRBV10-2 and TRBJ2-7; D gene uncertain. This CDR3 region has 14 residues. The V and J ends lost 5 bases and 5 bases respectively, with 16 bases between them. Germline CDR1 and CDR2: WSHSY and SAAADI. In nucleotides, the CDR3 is TGCGCCAGCAGTAAGAAGTCGAACGTCGACGAGCAGTACTTC. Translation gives CASSKKSNVDEQYF.

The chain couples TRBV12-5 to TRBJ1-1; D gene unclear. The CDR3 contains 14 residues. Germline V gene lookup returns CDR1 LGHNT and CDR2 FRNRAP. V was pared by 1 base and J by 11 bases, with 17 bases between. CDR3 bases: TGTGCTAGTGGTTTGGGACCCCCCCCATCAGGCGCTTTCTTT. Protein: CASGLGPPPSGAFF.

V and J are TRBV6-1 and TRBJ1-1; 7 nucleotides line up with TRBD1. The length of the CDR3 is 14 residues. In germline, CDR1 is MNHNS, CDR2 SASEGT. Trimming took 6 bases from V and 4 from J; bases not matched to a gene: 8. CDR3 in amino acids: CASSRQGGVTEAFF. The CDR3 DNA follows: TGTGCCAGCAGCCGACAGGGTGGGGTCACTGAAGCTTTCTTT.

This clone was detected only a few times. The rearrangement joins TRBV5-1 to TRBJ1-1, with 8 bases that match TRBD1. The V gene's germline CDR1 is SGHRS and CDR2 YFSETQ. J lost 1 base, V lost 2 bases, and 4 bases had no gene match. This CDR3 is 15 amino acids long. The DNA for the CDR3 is TGCGCCAGCAGCTTCACCGGGACAGGGAACACTGAAGCTTTCTTT. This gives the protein CASSFTGTGNTEAFF.

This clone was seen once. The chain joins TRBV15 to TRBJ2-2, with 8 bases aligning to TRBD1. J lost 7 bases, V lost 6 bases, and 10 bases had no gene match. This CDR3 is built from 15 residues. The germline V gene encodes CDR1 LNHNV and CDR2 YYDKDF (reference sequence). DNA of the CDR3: TGTGCCACCAGGCCCGGGACAGGCGTTAACGGGGAGCTGTTTTTT. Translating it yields CATRPGTGVNGELFF.

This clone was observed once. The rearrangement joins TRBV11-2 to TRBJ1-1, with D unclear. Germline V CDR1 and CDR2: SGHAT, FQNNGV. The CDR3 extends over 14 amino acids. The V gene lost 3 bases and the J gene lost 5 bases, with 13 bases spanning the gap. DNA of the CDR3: TGTGCCAGCAGCTTTGAGGTCCCAGGAACTGAAGCTTTCTTT. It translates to CASSFEVPGTEAFF.

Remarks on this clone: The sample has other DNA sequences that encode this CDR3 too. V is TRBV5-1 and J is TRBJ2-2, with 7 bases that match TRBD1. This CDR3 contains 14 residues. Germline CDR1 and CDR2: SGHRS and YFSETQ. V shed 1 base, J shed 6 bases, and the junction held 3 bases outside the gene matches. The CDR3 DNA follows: TGCGCCAGCAGCTTGCGACAGGGATCCGGGGAGCTGTTTTTT. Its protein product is CASSLRQGSGELFF.

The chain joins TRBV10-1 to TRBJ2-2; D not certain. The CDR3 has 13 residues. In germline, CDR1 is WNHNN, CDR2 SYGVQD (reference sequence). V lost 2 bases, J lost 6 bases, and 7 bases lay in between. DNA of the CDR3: TGCGCCAGCAGTGAGGGAGTTCCCGGGGAGCTGTTTTTT. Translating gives CASSEGVPGELFF.

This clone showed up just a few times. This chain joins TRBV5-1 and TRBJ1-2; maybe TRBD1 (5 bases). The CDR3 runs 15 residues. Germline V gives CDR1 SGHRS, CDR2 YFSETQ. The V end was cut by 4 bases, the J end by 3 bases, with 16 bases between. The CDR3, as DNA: TGCGCCAGCAGCCCCATATCTGGGGCGGACTATGGCTACACCTTC. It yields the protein CASSPISGADYGYTF.

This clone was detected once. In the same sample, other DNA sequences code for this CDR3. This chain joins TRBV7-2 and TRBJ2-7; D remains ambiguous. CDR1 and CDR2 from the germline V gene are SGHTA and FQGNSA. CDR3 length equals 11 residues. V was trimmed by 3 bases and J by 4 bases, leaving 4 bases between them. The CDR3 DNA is TGTGCCAGCAGCTTCGCTTACGAGCAGTACTTC. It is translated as CASSFAYEQYF.